This T cell receptor (beta chain) came from a study of regulatory T cells in long-lasting Graves disease. Time point: persistent/refractory GD, antithyroid drugs over 5 years with positive TRAb. Isolated PBMC RNA provided the starting material for the TCR library. CDR3-region Arm-PCR and iRepertoire HTBI primers produced the TCR beta libraries. MiXCR was run by TCRdb on the multiplex PCR reads, yielding one entry per CDR3 protein. This table holds some 450,000 distinct CDR3 sequences, 23% found once. Per the germline V gene, CDR1 is SQVTM and CDR2 is ANQGSEA. The germline V and J ends were trimmed by 4 bases and 3 bases, with 10 bases remaining between them. This CDR3 region has 12 residues. This clonotype was counted at least ten times.

This chain uses TRBV29-1 with TRBJ2-7; D is tentatively TRBD1 or TRBD2 (5 bases each). Here the sequenced sample was peripheral blood mononuclear cells (PBMCs), taken when the disease was refractory, from a patient treated with antithyroid drugs. The TCR originated in a female donor with Graves disease. CDR3 in DNA: TGCAGCGTTGGGGGGTTGGGCTACGAGCAGTACTTC. It yields the protein CSVGGLGYEQYF.